The T cell receptor (beta chain) under discussion was sequenced for a study of cytomegalovirus exposure and HLA in healthy donors. Overall study: For the roughly 400 genotyped donors, 75% to 90% fell within the Caucasian-associated ancestry cluster. Findings of the study overall: A classifier reportedly called cytomegalovirus status with high sensitivity and specificity. Data from an earlier analysis indicated that most TCR beta V segments were productive either about 90% or about 30% of the time. Using a false discovery rate of 0.05, a later analysis showed that 15,000 to 20,000 TCR beta sequences were associated with HLA alleles.

With 6 bases clipped from V and 4 bases from J, the junction kept 2 bases outside the gene matches. The CDR3 runs 13 residues. The germline V gene has CDR1 MNHEY and CDR2 SMNVEV (reference sequence). PCR amplification relied on 60 Vbeta primers (plus 13 Jbeta primers). Profiled with immunoSEQ multiplex PCR; TCRdb holds only in-frame clones, not every one. The repertoire consists of 80,000 or so clones, with approximately 57% occurring once and the leading ten covering approximately 5.7%. Note on this clone: Antigen specificity is unknown.

The specimen was PBMCs. This chain connects TRBV27 to TRBJ1-2, with TRBD1 matching over 10 bases. This TCR was recovered from a man aged 25 to 40 in good health and CMV-seropositive. The chain's CDR3 is CASRGQGIYGYTF. CDR3 nucleotide sequence: TGTGCCAGCAGGGGACAGGGGATCTATGGCTACACCTTC.